Following are 4 T cell receptor beta chains from one sample sequenced in a study of blood T cell repertoires in COVID-19. The repertoire was sequenced with immunoSEQ multiplex PCR; TCRdb's copy has only in-frame clones and lacks some. Of under 200,000 clones in the sample, just over 85% were seen once. Sequencing was performed on peripheral blood. The origin of the receptors is a man aged 50 or older with active or convalescent COVID-19.

V usage is TRBV7-2 and J usage is TRBJ2-7; D not resolved. Germline CDR1 reads SGHTA; CDR2 reads FQGNSA. Trimming removed 2 bases at V and 5 bases at J, with 7 bases between. The CDR3 covers 12 residues. The CDR3 protein is CASSLNRHEQYF. The CDR3, as DNA: TGTGCCAGCAGCTTAAACAGACACGAGCAGTACTTC.

CDR3 coding DNA: TGCGCCAGCAGCGGACAGAGGAATTCACCCCTCCACTTT. It is translated as CASSGQRNSPLHF. The chain carries TRBV4-3 and TRBJ1-6, with a tentative D call TRBD1 (6 bases). V was pared by 5 bases and J by 7 bases, with 9 bases between. The CDR3 covers 13 residues. Germline V gene sequence: CDR1 LGHNA, CDR2 YSLEER.

The V call is TRBV3-1 (or the pseudogene TRBV3-2), the J call TRBJ1-3, with D unresolved. The V and J ends lost 1 base and 2 bases respectively, with 6 bases between them. This CDR3 comprises 14 residues. Looked up from germline, CDR1 is LGHDT and CDR2 is YNNKEL (reference sequence). The CDR3, as DNA: TGTGCCAGCAGCCAAGCCGGGGCTGGAAACACCATATATTTT. Its translation is CASSQAGAGNTIYF.

This chain connects TRBV24-1 to TRBJ2-1; D is possibly TRBD2 (5 bases). V was shortened by 4 bases and J by 5 bases, with 14 bases between the two germline ends. Germline CDR1 KGHDR, CDR2 SFDVKD. The CDR3 extends over 15 amino acids. The CDR3 loop reads CATSDEGGQNNEQFF. As DNA, the CDR3 is TGTGCCACCAGTGACGAAGGCGGGCAAAACAATGAGCAGTTCTTC.